These T cell receptor beta chains were read from a single sample in a study of early T cells in non-severe SARS-CoV-2 infection. TCRdb reprocessed the 5' RACE reads via MiXCR and lists one record per CDR3 protein. The data contain tens of thousands of distinct CDR3 sequences, 8.7% of them singletons. Sample: whole blood, taken at baseline. These receptor sequences come from an adult who was a healthcare worker with PCR-confirmed SARS-CoV-2 infection or an uninfected control (not recorded which). Both conserved end residues are part of each CDR3. Fields, in order: D gene, V gene, CDR3 protein. D genes are given only for firm matches.

d_call: NA
v_call: TRBV4-2
cdr3_aa: CASSQDPPGYNEQFF

d_call: NA
v_call: TRBV7-9
cdr3_aa: CASSELWADTQYF

d_call: NA
v_call: TRBV14
cdr3_aa: CASSQGRRGRELFF

d_call: TRBD2
v_call: TRBV12-3/TRBV12-4
cdr3_aa: CASSPSRLAGTDTQYF

d_call: NA
v_call: TRBV6-6
cdr3_aa: CASTHWGRVNTGELFF

d_call: TRBD1
v_call: TRBV3-1
cdr3_aa: CASSPSLDRGFYEQYF

d_call: NA
v_call: TRBV11-1
cdr3_aa: CASSLSYNEQFF

d_call: NA
v_call: TRBV19
cdr3_aa: CASSIDRVRGYTF

d_call: TRBD2
v_call: TRBV5-4
cdr3_aa: CASGGAPHTQYF

d_call: TRBD1
v_call: TRBV5-1
cdr3_aa: CASSSRPGGVLDYGYTF

d_call: NA
v_call: TRBV30
cdr3_aa: CAWSDGRNEQFF